The T cell receptor beta chain described here comes from a study of T cell responses to AZD1222 COVID-19 vaccine. Findings and limits, study-wide: The peak T cell response came first, and repertoires were sampled only after it. Spike-specific TCR depth and breadth grew after two AZD1222 doses. Per reports, nearly half of all spike-specific TCRs target regions that are unmutated in variants. In a largely white British group with more females than males, clonal diversity was possibly underestimated.

CDR1 and CDR2 (germline): WSHSY, SAAADI. V was trimmed by 10 bases and J by 0 bases, leaving 13 bases between them. This CDR3 contains 14 residues. Some clones are missing from TCRdb's copy, which holds only in-frame ones; the method was immunoSEQ multiplex PCR. The data contain over 100,000 clones, over 90% of them singletons. Comment on this clone: Its antigen is not identified.

The chain uses TRBV10-2 and TRBJ2-1; a weak D match, TRBD2 (6 bases). Material: peripheral blood, obtained on day 0 of AZD1222 vaccination. The sequence was obtained from an adult in good health. The CDR3: CATTSWGSYNEQFF. CDR3 nucleotides: TGCGCCACTACTAGCTGGGGCTCCTACAATGAGCAGTTCTTC.